This T cell receptor (beta chain) was identified in a study of blood T cell repertoires in COVID-19. Study summary: Collection of acute and convalescent COVID-19 samples took place in the United States, Italy and Spain. PBMCs, B-cell-depleted T cells, or T cells provided the cDNA or gDNA that made up the material.

The authors' processing: Amplification of reference gene primers was used by the study to estimate nucleated cell counts. The protocol was immunoSEQ multiplex PCR, while the TCRdb copy is restricted to in-frame clones and leaves out a portion. V and J calls and clone size follow that table, whereas D and trimming were derived from the DNA. The table includes a few hundred thousand clones, around 85% detected once. This clone was observed a few times. CDR1 and CDR2 from the germline V gene are SEHNR and FQNEAQ (reference sequence). The V and J ends lost 3 bases and 1 base respectively, with 4 bases between them. This CDR3 has 13 amino acids.

The genes are TRBV7-9 and TRBJ1-5; D is unresolved. The sequenced sample consisted of peripheral blood. The sequence was obtained from a woman between 18 and 29 years old with acute or convalescent COVID-19. The CDR3 protein is CASSFGSNQPQHF. DNA of the CDR3: TGTGCCAGCAGCTTCGGGAGCAATCAGCCCCAGCATTTT.